This TCR beta chain was identified during a study of T cell responses to AZD1222 COVID-19 vaccine. Notes on the study in general: It should be noted that donors were predominantly white British and more often female, and clonal diversity was possibly underestimated. The study reported that nearly half of spike-specific TCRs target unmutated variant regions.

Of note for this clone: Its target is unknown.

Repertoires were generated with immunoSEQ multiplex PCR, while TCRdb's copy carries only in-frame clones and drops some. Of fewer than 200,000 clones in the sample, roughly nine tenths were seen once. The sequenced sample was peripheral blood, obtained 28 days after the second dose of the MenACWY control vaccine. The sequence was obtained from an adult who received the MenACWY meningococcal vaccine as a control.

The CDR3 region is CASRGTTPWYGYTF. CDR3 bases: TGTGCCAGCAGGGGGACCACGCCCTGGTATGGCTACACCTTC. The J gene is TRBJ1-2, the V gene TRBV25-1; D is possibly TRBD1 (5 bases). Germline loops: CDR1 MGHDK, CDR2 SYGVNS. V lost 6 bases and J lost 5, with 16 bases in between. The CDR3 extends over 14 amino acids.